This TCR beta chain was documented in a study of monozygotic twins with inflammatory bowel disease. From germline, CDR1 is SGHRS and CDR2 YFSETQ. The CDR3 contains 13 residues. About this clonotype itself: Its antigen remains unknown.

Following a re-call of the 5' RACE reads, TCRdb has one entry per CDR3 protein and lacks DNA. Recorded here are approximately 40,000 distinct CDR3 sequences; the top ten clones represent 5.3%. Overall study findings and caveats: Using the inverse Simpson index, IBD patients had lower TCRbeta diversity than healthy co-twins.

This sequence originates from a human donor with ulcerative colitis or Crohn's disease, or a healthy co-twin of an affected twin (not recorded which). The sample was blood. V gene TRBV5-1 combines with J gene TRBJ1-1. This CDR3 is CASSRMGHEGAFF.